Listed here is a single TCR beta chain. No cognate antigen has been identified for it. Base-call qualities are not available, and no considerably larger clone is one nucleotide away. The CDR3, cysteine through phenylalanine, is 11 amino acids long. The read is trimmed to its CDR3 DNA, 33 bases read in frame from base 1. From a lookup of the germline V gene (reference sequence), CDR1 and CDR2 are DFQATT and SNEGSKA. Trimming removed 5 bases from V and 0 bases from J, leaving 4 bases between the germline ends. Library construction relied on the immunoSEQ multiplex PCR assay. For most patients, genomic DNA was subjected to high-throughput TCR-beta CDR3 sequencing by Adaptive Biotechnologies. The authors processed their data as follows. Adaptive's ImmunoSEQ software was the source of the TCR sequencing data for around 20 patients, while a few other patients were processed with MiXCR and VDJtools. CDR3 nucleotide sequences shared by donor and recipient were removed because the origin of these sequences could not be assigned. Alloreactive clones required at least 2-fold expansion over unstimulated cells and minimum CFSE-low frequency of 0.002% (template counts) or 0.001% (read counts). A clone was considered mappable if detected in the sequenced pre-transplant spleen, lymph node, or MLR CFSE-low populations of the donor or recipient. The cumulative frequency of alloreactive clones was calculated as a percentage of all sequences, weighted by copy number. The immuneACCESS repertoire file appears here via TCRdb, limited to in-frame rearrangements. These files lack a portion of the clones; in checked studies, under half of the deficit traces to unresolved V genes, and the cause of the others is not known. Clone size and the V and J calls come from that table; the DNA yielded D and trimming. This sample lists approximately 100,000 clones; roughly 82% were detected once. Around 1.4% of the sample is taken by the ten largest.

This specimen belongs to a study of graft-versus-host responses after intestinal transplantation (dated by TCRdb to the early 2020s). In terms of the full investigation: The transplants that recipients received were multivisceral, liver-intestinal, or isolated intestinal. Every recipient was given anti-thymocyte globulin induction, followed by approximately three years of maintenance tacrolimus and steroids. Bulk TCR-beta CDR3 sequencing was used to track graft-versus-host and host-versus-graft alloreactive T cell clones in the graft, circulation and bone marrow after intestinal transplantation. To identify alloreactive clones, pre-transplant mixed lymphocyte reaction products were sequenced and compared with unstimulated pre-transplant donor and recipient T cells. A cohort of roughly 25 intestinal transplant recipients, including one retransplant, was enrolled, and a few patients lacking pretransplant specimens were excluded. A peak of at least 4% donor T cells among recipient peripheral blood mononuclear cells was the definition used for donor T cell macrochimerism. Instead of going to the commercial service, samples from a few later patients were sequenced in-house on an Illumina MiSeq and processed with MiXCR.

Blood samples were collected up to 4 times in the first month after transplant and then at least monthly when available. General study outcomes and caveats: The relatively low number and heterogeneity of intestinal transplant patients limited the conclusions. Early after transplant, declines in HvG clones were associated with peak levels of circulating GvH clones. In patients with donor T cell macrochimerism, the allografts had high GvH to HvG T cell clonal ratios. GvH clones were detected in recipient bone marrow, and some of these GvH clones were observed earlier in ileal mucosa or blood, consistent with an intestinal mucosal origin.

The V gene is TRBV20-1 and the J gene is TRBJ2-5; no confident D gene assignment can be made. The source material was PBMCs, sampled 255 days after intestinal transplant. The source of this sequence is a human patient who received an intestinal transplant, so some T cells may come from the graft donor. CDR3 protein: CSALYQETQYF. The DNA sequence is TGCAGTGCTTTGTACCAAGAGACCCAGTACTTC.